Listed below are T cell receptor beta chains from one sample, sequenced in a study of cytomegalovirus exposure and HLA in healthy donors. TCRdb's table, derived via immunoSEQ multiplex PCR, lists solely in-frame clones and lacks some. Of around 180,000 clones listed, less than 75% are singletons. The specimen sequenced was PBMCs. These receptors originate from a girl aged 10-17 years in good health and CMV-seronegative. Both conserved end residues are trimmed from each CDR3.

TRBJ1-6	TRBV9	ASRPGTEISPLH
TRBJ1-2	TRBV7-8	ASSLDDNGNYGYT
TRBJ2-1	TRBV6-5	ASSSGAGNEQF
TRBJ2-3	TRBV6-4	ASSGDSGTDTQY
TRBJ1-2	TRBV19	ASFAWTGGPYGYT
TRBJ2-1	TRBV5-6	ASSLGREQF
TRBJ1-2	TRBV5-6	ASSTGQTYGYT
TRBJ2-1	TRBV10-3	AISESIPLAGHRQF
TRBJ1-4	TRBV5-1	ASSLGQGGEKLF
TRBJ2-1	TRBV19	ASRTDRSSYNEQF
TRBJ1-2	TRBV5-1	ASSLYGPGEGHGYT
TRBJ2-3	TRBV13	ASSTRDPLSTDTQY
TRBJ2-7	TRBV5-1	ASSLGAKDYEQY
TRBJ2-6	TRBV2	ASSEAGGLGSGANVLT
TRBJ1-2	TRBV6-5	ASSTRTGLSGYT
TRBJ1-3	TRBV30	ARSPGIGNTIY
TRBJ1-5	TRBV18	ASSPSRSNQPQH
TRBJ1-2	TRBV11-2	ASSPFAGGLNYGYT
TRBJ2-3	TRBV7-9	ASSSQRRRGGTDTQY
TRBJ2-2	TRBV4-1	ASRPTGTMEFGAGELF
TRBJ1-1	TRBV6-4	ASSLTGETEAF
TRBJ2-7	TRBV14	ASSLDLTAYEQY
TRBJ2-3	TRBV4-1	ASSGTSGGAKDTQY
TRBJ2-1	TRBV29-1	SVAGRNEQF
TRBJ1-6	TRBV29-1	SVGSGTGNSPLH
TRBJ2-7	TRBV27	ASSPGAGVTTYEQY
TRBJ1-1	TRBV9	ASSVGDRLVSGTEAF
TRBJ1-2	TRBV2	ASTPVGQGREIGGYT
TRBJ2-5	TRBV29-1	SGAQGAQY
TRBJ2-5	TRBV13	ASSSVRERGEGETQY
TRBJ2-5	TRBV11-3	ASSLTGGQTQY
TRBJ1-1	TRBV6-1	ASSPGQGHTEAF
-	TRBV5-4	ASSFDRGNEQY
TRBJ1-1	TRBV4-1	ASSQDQGRRSTNTEAF
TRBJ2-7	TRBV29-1	SVARGYGHEQY
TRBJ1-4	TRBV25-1	ASSDAHSATNEKLF
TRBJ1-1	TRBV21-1	ATTTGTGEAF
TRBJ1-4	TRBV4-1	ASSPAVEKLF
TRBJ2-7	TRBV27	ASSFSRGHYEQY
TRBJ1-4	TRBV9	ASSGSWGGRTNEKLF
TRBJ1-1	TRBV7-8	ASIEGWVDTEAF
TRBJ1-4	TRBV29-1	SVGGQLDEKLF
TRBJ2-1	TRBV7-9	ASSLISGGLYNEQF
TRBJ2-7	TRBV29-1	SVVGASGGAYEQY
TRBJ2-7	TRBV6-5	ASSSPRERYEQY
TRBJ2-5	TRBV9	ASSGGTGGIQETQY
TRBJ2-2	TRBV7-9	ASSRGGGVPPNTGELF
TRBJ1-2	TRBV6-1	ASSELGTGLLRDFYGYT
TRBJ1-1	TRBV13	ASSLGQGRTEAF
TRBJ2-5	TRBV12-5	ASGLVTSETQY
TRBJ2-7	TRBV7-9	ASSPRVTGSYEQY
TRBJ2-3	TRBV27	ASSSSGGLSTDTQY
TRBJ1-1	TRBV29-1	SVVGQGGLVNTEAF
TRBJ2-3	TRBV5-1	ASSRTNPTDTQY
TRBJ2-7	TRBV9	ASSARDKSYEQY
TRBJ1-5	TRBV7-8	ASNLGGGNQPQH
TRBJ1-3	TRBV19	ASSMGPWNTIY
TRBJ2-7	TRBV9	ASSVGNSYEQY
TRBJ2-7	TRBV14	ASSQHAGFTYEQY